The 5 T cell receptor beta chains in this list originate from one sample, sequenced in a study of blood T cell repertoires in COVID-19. Assay used: immunoSEQ multiplex PCR; TCRdb lists only in-frame clones, some missing. This sample has approximately 35,000 clones; approximately 85% occur once, and the top ten carry under 9.5%. Sequences were obtained from peripheral blood. The receptors derive from a man aged 80 or over with active COVID-19.

The sample holds a few counts of this clone. V is TRBV5-1 and J is TRBJ2-5; 10 nucleotides line up with TRBD1. After removal of 5 bases from V and 2 bases from J, the junction contained 3 bases not matched to a gene. This CDR3 comprises 14 residues. Per the germline V gene, CDR1 is SGHRS and CDR2 is YFSETQ. This CDR3 reads CASRPGQGQETQYF. Here the CDR3 DNA reads TGCGCCAGCAGACCGGGACAGGGGCAAGAGACCCAGTACTTC. Full variable domain (missing parts from reference TRBV5-1 and TRBJ2-5): KAGVTQTPRYLIKTRGQQVTLSCSPISGHRSVSWYQQTPGQGLQFLFEYFSETQRNKGNFPGRFSGRQFSNSRSEMNVSTLELGDSALYLCASRPGQGQETQYFGPGTRLLVL.

The rearrangement joins TRBV7-2 to TRBJ2-1; the D is unclear. Germline V lookup: CDR1 SGHTA, CDR2 FQGNSA. V was trimmed by 3 bases and J by 8 bases, leaving 14 bases between them. This CDR3 comprises 14 residues. The CDR3 nucleotides are TGTGCCAGCAGCTTCACCCCGTTGGGCGATGAGCAGTTCTTC. This codes for CASSFTPLGDEQFF.

The genes are TRBV5-8 and TRBJ2-7; D remains unclear. The ends were cut back, 3 bases at V and 3 bases at J, with 10 bases in the middle. From germline, CDR1 is SGHTS and CDR2 YDEGEE. This CDR3 spans 13 amino acids. The CDR3 DNA sequence: TGTGCCAGCAGCTCCGGTCCGGGCTACGAGCAGTACTTC. Its translation: CASSSGPGYEQYF.

The chain has TRBV5-4 and TRBJ2-5; D call uncertain. The V and J ends lost 0 bases and 1 base respectively, with 4 bases between them. CDR3 size: 13 residues. Germline values: CDR1 SGHNT, CDR2 YYREEE (reference sequence). The CDR3 DNA reads TGTGCCAGCAGCTTGGCTTTCCAAGAGACCCAGTACTTC. This encodes CASSLAFQETQYF.

This chain joins TRBV30 and TRBJ2-3, with TRBD2 matching over 11 bases. This CDR3 contains 16 residues. From germline, CDR1 is GTSNPN and CDR2 SVGIG (reference sequence). DNA for the CDR3: TGTGCTCGGAGCATTAGCGGGGGGGCCGGCACAGATACGCAGTATTTT. Translation gives CARSISGGAGTDTQYF.